This T cell receptor (beta chain) was retrieved from a study of CD8 T cells in ankylosing spondylitis. The study, taken as a whole, reports: A motif in TCR beta, a set of under 10 highly homologous variants, appeared characteristic of ankylosing spondylitis blood. Peripheral blood held disease-linked clones only at relatively low frequency, and these were CD8+. Some of the motif variants had earlier been found in reactive arthritis patients' fluid and blood.

Germline CDR1 and CDR2: LNHNV and YYDKDF (reference sequence). CDR3 length: 15 residues. Trimming cost V 0 bases and J 5 bases, with 13 bases left between them. This clonotype turned up a few times. The target antigen is unknown. Quantitative molecular-barcoded 5'-RACE generated the TCR beta libraries. TCRdb reanalysed the 5' RACE reads using MiXCR and keeps one entry per CDR3 protein. The sample carries around 540,000 distinct CDR3 sequences, about 13% recorded once. The source is a male donor with ankylosing spondylitis. Sequencing was carried out using blood, either unsorted or a sorted T cell fraction (not recorded which). V is TRBV15 and J is TRBJ2-5; D is perhaps TRBD1 (7 bases). The CDR3 region has the DNA TGTGCCACCAGCAGAGAGGAGGGGGCCGGGGAGACCCAGTACTTC. Translation gives CATSREEGAGETQYF.